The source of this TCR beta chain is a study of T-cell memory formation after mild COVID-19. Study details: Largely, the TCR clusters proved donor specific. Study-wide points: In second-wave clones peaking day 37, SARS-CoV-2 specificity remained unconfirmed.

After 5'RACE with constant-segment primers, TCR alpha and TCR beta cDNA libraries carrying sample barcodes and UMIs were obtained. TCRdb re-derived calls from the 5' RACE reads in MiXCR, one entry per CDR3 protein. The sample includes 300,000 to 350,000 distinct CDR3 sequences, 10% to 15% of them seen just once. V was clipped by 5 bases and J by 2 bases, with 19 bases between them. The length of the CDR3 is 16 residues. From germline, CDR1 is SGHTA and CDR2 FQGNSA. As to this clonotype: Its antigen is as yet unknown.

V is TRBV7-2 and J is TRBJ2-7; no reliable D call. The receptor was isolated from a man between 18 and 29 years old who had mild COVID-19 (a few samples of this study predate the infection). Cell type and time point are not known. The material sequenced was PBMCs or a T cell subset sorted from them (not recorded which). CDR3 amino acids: CASSLGAILAPYEQYV. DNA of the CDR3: TGTGCCAGCAGCCTTGGTGCGATTCTGGCCCCCTACGAGCAGTACGTC.